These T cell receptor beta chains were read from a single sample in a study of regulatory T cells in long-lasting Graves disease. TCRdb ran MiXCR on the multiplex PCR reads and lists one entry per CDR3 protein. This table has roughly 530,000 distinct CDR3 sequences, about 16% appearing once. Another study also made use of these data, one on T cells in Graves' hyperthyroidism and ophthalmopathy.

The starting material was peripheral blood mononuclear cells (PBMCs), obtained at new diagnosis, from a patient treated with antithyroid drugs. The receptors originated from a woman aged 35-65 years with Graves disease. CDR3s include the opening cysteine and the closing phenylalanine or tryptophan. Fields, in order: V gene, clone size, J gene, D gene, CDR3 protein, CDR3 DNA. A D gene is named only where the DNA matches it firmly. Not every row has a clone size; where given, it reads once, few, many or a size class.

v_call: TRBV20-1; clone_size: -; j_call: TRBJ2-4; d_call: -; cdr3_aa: CSARDSLVQNIQYF; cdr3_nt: TGCAGTGCTAGAGATAGTCTGGTCCAAAACATTCAGTACTTC
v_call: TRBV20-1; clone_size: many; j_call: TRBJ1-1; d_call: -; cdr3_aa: CSAILGGALNTEAFF; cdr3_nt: TGCAGTGCTATCTTAGGAGGGGCCCTGAACACTGAAGCTTTCTTT
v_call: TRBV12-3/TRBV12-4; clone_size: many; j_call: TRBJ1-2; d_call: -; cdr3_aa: CASSFRGWGYTF; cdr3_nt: TGTGCCAGCAGTTTTAGGGGCTGGGGCTACACCTTC
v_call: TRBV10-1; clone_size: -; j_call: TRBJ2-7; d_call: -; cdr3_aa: CASSPGNYYEQYF; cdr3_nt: TGCGCCAGCAGTCCAGGGAACTACTACGAGCAGTACTTC
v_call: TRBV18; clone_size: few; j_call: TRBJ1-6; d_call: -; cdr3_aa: CASSRASTIYNSPLHF; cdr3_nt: TGTGCCAGCTCACGGGCCAGTACTATCTATAATTCACCCCTCCACTTT
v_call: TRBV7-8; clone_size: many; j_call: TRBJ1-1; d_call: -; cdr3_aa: CASAELGTEAFF; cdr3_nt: TGTGCCAGCGCGGAGTTGGGCACTGAAGCTTTCTTT
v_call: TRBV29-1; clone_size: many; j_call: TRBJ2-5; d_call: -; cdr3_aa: CSVEWGRGGQETQYF; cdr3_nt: TGCAGCGTTGAATGGGGCAGAGGCGGGCAAGAGACCCAGTACTTC
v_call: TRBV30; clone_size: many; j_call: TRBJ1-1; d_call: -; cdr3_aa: CAWSQGTFNTEAFF; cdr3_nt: TGTGCCTGGAGCCAAGGGACCTTCAACACTGAAGCTTTCTTT
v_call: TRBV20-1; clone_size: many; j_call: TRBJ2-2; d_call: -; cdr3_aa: CSATGGTGELFF; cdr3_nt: TGCAGTGCCACTGGTGGCACCGGGGAGCTGTTTTTT
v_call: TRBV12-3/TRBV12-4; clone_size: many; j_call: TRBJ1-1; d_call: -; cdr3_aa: CASTDKGGMNTEAFF; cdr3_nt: TGTGCCAGCACCGACAAAGGCGGGATGAACACTGAAGCTTTCTTT
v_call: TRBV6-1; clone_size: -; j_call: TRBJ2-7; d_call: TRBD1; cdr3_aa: CASSTYRGQGAREQYF; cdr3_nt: TGTGCCAGCAGTACCTATCGCGGACAGGGGGCGCGCGAGCAGTACTTC
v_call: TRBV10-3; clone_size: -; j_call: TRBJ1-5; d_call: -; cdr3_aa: CAISESAGVGQPQHF; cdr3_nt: TGTGCCATCAGTGAGTCAGCAGGGGTCGGTCAGCCCCAGCATTTT
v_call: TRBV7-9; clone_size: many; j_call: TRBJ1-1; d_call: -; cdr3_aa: CASSVDQQVPYTEAFF; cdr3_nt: TGTGCCAGCAGCGTTGACCAACAGGTGCCTTACACTGAAGCTTTCTTT
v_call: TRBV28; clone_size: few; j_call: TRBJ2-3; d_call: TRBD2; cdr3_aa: CASVQLAGGADTQYF; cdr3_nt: TGTGCCAGCGTACAACTAGCGGGGGGAGCAGATACGCAGTATTTT
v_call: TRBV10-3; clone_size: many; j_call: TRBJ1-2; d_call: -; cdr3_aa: CAISERSAQKVPNYGYTF; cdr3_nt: TGTGCCATCAGTGAGAGGTCGGCACAGAAAGTACCAAACTATGGCTACACCTTC
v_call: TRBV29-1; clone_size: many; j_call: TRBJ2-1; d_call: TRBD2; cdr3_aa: CSVEGRRGGNNEQFF; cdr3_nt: TGCAGCGTTGAAGGCCGGCGGGGAGGGAACAATGAGCAGTTCTTC
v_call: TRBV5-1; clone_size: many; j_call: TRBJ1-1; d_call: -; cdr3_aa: CASSVVQNTEAFF; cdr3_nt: TGCGCCAGCAGCGTAGTCCAGAACACTGAAGCTTTCTTT
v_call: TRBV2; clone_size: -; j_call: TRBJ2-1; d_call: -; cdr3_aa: CASGRTFSSYNEQFF; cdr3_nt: TGTGCCAGCGGTCGGACTTTTTCCTCCTACAATGAGCAGTTCTTC
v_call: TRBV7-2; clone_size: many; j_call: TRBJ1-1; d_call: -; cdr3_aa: CASSYHSRPEAFF; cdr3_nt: TGTGCCAGCAGCTACCACAGTCGACCTGAAGCTTTCTTT
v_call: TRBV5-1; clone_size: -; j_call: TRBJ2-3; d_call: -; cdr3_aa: CASSLTLDTQYF; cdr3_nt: TGCGCCAGCAGCCTGACCCTAGATACGCAGTATTTT
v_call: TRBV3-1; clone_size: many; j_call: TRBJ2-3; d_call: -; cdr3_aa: CASSQDTVTDTQYF; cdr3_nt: TGTGCCAGCAGCCAGGACACAGTCACAGATACGCAGTATTTT
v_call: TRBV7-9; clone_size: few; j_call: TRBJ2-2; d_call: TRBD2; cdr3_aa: CASSFSSGGADGELFF; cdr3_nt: TGTGCCAGCAGCTTCTCTAGCGGGGGGGCCGACGGGGAGCTGTTTTTT
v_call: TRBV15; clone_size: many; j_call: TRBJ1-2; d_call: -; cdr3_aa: CATSRVSSYDYGYTF; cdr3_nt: TGTGCCACCAGCAGAGTTTCCAGCTATGACTATGGCTACACCTTC
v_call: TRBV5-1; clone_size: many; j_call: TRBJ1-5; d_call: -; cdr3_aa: CASSARTQNQPQHF; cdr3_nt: TGTGCCAGCAGCGCCCGGACACAGAATCAGCCCCAGCATTTT
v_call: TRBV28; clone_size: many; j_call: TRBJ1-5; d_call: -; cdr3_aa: CASRSSGAYSNQPQHF; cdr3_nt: TGTGCCAGCAGATCCTCCGGGGCTTATAGCAATCAGCCCCAGCATTTT
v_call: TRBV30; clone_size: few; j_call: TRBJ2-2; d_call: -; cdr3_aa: CARGVRDRNTGELFF; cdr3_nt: TGTGCGCGAGGGGTCCGCGACAGGAACACCGGGGAGCTGTTTTTT
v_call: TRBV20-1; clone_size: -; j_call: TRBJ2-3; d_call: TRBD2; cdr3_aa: CSARTSAQLSDTQYF; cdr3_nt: TGCAGTGCCCGGACTAGCGCTCAATTGTCGGATACGCAGTATTTT
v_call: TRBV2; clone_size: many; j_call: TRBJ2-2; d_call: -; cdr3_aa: CASGEGITGELFF; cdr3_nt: TGTGCCAGCGGGGAAGGTATCACCGGGGAGCTGTTTTTT
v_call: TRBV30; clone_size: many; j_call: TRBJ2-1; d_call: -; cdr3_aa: CAWMKNNEQFF; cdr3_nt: TGTGCCTGGATGAAAAACAATGAGCAGTTCTTC